The source of this T cell receptor beta chain is a study of blood T cell repertoires in COVID-19. Overall study: Acute and convalescent COVID-19 specimens originated in the United States, Italy and Spain. Sources were T cells, B-cell-depleted T cells, or PBMCs; the material itself was cDNA or gDNA.

In its sample, this clone was seen a few times. The data were produced by immunoSEQ multiplex PCR, yet TCRdb's version contains in-frame clones alone and is incomplete. Of 150,000 to 200,000 clones listed, approximately 80% were seen once; the top ten hold roughly 9.6%. Per the germline V gene, CDR1 is SNHLY and CDR2 is FYNNEI. CDR3 length equals 14 residues. Trimming stripped 3 bases from V and 4 bases from J, with 10 bases between. The sequenced material came from peripheral blood. This chain links TRBV2 with TRBJ2-1; weak D call: TRBD1 (6 bases). This sequence originates from a woman aged 40 to 49 with COVID-19, enrolled during active disease. The CDR3 reads CASSEGAEYNEQFF. Here the CDR3 DNA reads TGTGCCAGCAGTGAGGGGGCAGAATACAATGAGCAGTTCTTC.